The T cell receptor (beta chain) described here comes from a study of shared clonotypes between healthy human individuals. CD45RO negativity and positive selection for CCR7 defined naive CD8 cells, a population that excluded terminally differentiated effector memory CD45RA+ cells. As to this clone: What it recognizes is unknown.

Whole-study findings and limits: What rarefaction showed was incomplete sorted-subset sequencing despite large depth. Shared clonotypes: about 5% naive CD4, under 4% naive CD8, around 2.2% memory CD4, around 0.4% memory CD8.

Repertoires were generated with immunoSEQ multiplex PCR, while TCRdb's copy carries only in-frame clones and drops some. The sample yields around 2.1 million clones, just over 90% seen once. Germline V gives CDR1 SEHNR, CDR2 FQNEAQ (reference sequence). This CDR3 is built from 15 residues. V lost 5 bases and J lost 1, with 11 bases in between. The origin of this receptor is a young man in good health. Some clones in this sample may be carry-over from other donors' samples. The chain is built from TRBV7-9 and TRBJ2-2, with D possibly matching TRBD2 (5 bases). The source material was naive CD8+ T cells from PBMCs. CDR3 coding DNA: TGTGCCAGCAGCCTTTTCCGGGGGAACACCGGGGAGCTGTTTTTT. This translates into CASSLFRGNTGELFF.